These T cell receptor beta chains were read from a single sample in a study of CD8 T cells in ankylosing spondylitis. TCRdb redid the calling of the 5' RACE reads with MiXCR, one entry per CDR3 protein. This repertoire shows more than 35,000 distinct CDR3 sequences, less than 3% found once; its top ten account for approximately 4.5%. The sequenced material came from blood, either unsorted or a sorted T cell fraction (not recorded which). The receptor set was obtained from a male donor with ankylosing spondylitis or in good health (not recorded which). Both conserved end residues are part of each CDR3. A D gene is named only where the DNA matches it firmly. Clone size is stated in some rows and not others, as once, few, many or a class when expanded.

length: 14
J: TRBJ1-1
size: many
D: -
V: TRBV9
DNA: TGTGCCAGCAGCGGAAGTATAAGGGACACTGAAGCTTTCTTT
CDR3: CASSGSIRDTEAFF

length: 15
J: TRBJ1-6
size: many
D: -
V: TRBV9
DNA: TGTGCCAGCAGCGTTGGGAATTGGGGAGAGTCACCCCTCCACTTT
CDR3: CASSVGNWGESPLHF

length: 12
J: TRBJ1-2
size: medium-sized
D: -
V: TRBV9
DNA: TGTGCCAGCAGCCAGTCGACCTGGGGCTACACCTTC
CDR3: CASSQSTWGYTF

length: 13
J: TRBJ2-5
size: many
D: -
V: TRBV9
DNA: TGTGCCAGCAGCGTAGGATACCAAGAGACCCAGTACTTC
CDR3: CASSVGYQETQYF

length: 15
J: TRBJ1-3
size: many
D: -
V: TRBV9
DNA: TGTGCCAGCAGCGTAGCGGCAGGGAATGGAAACACCATATATTTT
CDR3: CASSVAAGNGNTIYF

length: 16
J: TRBJ2-5
size: many
D: TRBD1
V: TRBV9
DNA: TGTGCCAGCAGCCCATGGACAGGGAGTTCGCAAGAGACCCAGTACTTC
CDR3: CASSPWTGSSQETQYF

length: 16
J: TRBJ2-3
size: many
D: -
V: TRBV9
DNA: TGTGCCAGCAGCGTAGCTGGGCAGGGGAGCACAGATACGCAGTATTTT
CDR3: CASSVAGQGSTDTQYF

length: 15
J: TRBJ1-1
size: many
D: -
V: TRBV9
DNA: TGTGCCAGCAGCCTAAGAGGAGATCAGACCACTGAAGCTTTCTTT
CDR3: CASSLRGDQTTEAFF

length: 14
J: TRBJ2-5
size: many
D: -
V: TRBV9
DNA: TGTGCCAGCAGCGTAGGGGGCGGCCAAGAGACCCAGTACTTC
CDR3: CASSVGGGQETQYF

length: 16
J: TRBJ1-4
size: many
D: -
V: TRBV9
DNA: TGTGCCAGCAGCGTTGGAACGTCGGGACGTAATGAAAAACTGTTTTTT
CDR3: CASSVGTSGRNEKLFF

length: 15
J: TRBJ2-3
size: many
D: -
V: TRBV9
DNA: TGTGCCAGCAGCGTTATGGGAGGGGGAACAGATACGCAGTATTTT
CDR3: CASSVMGGGTDTQYF

length: 14
J: TRBJ2-1
size: medium-sized
D: -
V: TRBV9
DNA: TGTGCCAGCAGCGTAGTCCAAGGGAAGGCTGAGCAGTTCTTC
CDR3: CASSVVQGKAEQFF

length: 16
J: TRBJ2-1
size: many
D: TRBD2
V: TRBV9
DNA: TGTGCCAGCAGCGTAGCGGGAGGGCCGGTCACCAATGAGCAGTTCTTC
CDR3: CASSVAGGPVTNEQFF

length: 13
J: TRBJ1-2
size: few
D: -
V: TRBV9
DNA: TGTGCCAGCAGCGTCTTAGGAAATTATGGCTACACCTTC
CDR3: CASSVLGNYGYTF

length: 13
J: TRBJ1-6
size: many
D: -
V: TRBV9
DNA: TGTGCCAGCAGCACTGACAGGTTCTCACCCCTCCACTTT
CDR3: CASSTDRFSPLHF

length: 15
J: TRBJ2-5
size: -
D: -
V: TRBV9
DNA: TGTGCCAGCAGCGTGAGGACCGGGGTCCAAGAGACCCAGTACTTC
CDR3: CASSVRTGVQETQYF

length: 14
J: TRBJ2-7
size: many
D: -
V: TRBV9
DNA: TGTGCCAGCAGCCTTCTCGGAAACTCCTACGAGCAGTACTTC
CDR3: CASSLLGNSYEQYF

length: 16
J: TRBJ2-2
size: many
D: TRBD1
V: TRBV9
DNA: TGTGCCAGCAGCGCTCGGACAGGCTGGGACACCGGGGAGCTGTTTTTT
CDR3: CASSARTGWDTGELFF

length: 14
J: TRBJ2-1
size: many
D: -
V: TRBV9
DNA: TGTGCCAGCAGCTCTGATGCCTCCTACAATGAGCAGTTCTTC
CDR3: CASSSDASYNEQFF

length: 14
J: TRBJ1-1
size: many
D: -
V: TRBV9
DNA: TGTGCCAGCAGCGTAGCGTATAAGGGGGCTGAAGCTTTCTTT
CDR3: CASSVAYKGAEAFF

length: 14
J: TRBJ2-3
size: many
D: -
V: TRBV9
DNA: TGTGCCAGCAGCGTAGCCCACCGTAGCGAGACGCAGTATTTT
CDR3: CASSVAHRSETQYF

length: 16
J: TRBJ2-2
size: -
D: TRBD2
V: TRBV9
DNA: TGTGCCAGCAGCGATGGCGTGTGGGGGGGTACCGGGGAGCTGTTTTTT
CDR3: CASSDGVWGGTGELFF

length: 16
J: TRBJ2-2
size: many
D: TRBD2
V: TRBV9
DNA: TGTGCCAGCAGACCCCCGGGACTAGATATCACCGGGGAGCTGTTTTTT
CDR3: CASRPPGLDITGELFF

length: 15
J: TRBJ2-3
size: many
D: -
V: TRBV9
DNA: TGTGCCAGCAGCCTCCAATTAGCGGTCACAGATACGCAGTATTTT
CDR3: CASSLQLAVTDTQYF

length: 18
J: TRBJ2-1
size: many
D: -
V: TRBV9
DNA: TGTGCCAGCAGGCGGGCAGGTATTGGCGTCACTGTCTCGGATGAGCAGTTCTTC
CDR3: CASRRAGIGVTVSDEQFF

length: 15
J: TRBJ2-1
size: many
D: -
V: TRBV9
DNA: TGTGCCAGCAGCCCGACTGTGGGGGCCCTCAATGAGCAGTTCTTC
CDR3: CASSPTVGALNEQFF

length: 15
J: TRBJ2-4
size: few
D: TRBD1
V: TRBV9
DNA: TGTGCCAGCAGCCCACGACAGGGGGGTATAAACATTCAGTACTTC
CDR3: CASSPRQGGINIQYF

length: 15
J: TRBJ2-1
size: many
D: -
V: TRBV9
DNA: TGTGCCAGCAGCGTAGCCGGGAGAGAGTACAATGAGCAGTTCTTC
CDR3: CASSVAGREYNEQFF

length: 16
J: TRBJ2-1
size: many
D: -
V: TRBV9
DNA: TGTGCCAGCAGCGGTGGGCCGGAGGGATACTACAATGAGCAGTTCTTC
CDR3: CASSGGPEGYYNEQFF

length: 18
J: TRBJ2-2
size: many
D: -
V: TRBV21-1
DNA: TGTGCCAGCAGCAAACCCGGACTAGCGGGGACTAACACCGGGGAGCTGTTTTTT
CDR3: CASSKPGLAGTNTGELFF

length: 15
J: TRBJ2-2
size: many
D: -
V: TRBV9
DNA: TGTGCCACCGGTGGCGCGCAACCGAACACCGGGGAGCTGTTTTTT
CDR3: CATGGAQPNTGELFF

length: 16
J: TRBJ2-6
size: many
D: -
V: TRBV9
DNA: TGTGCCAGCAGCGTAGGAGGGTACTCTGGGGCCAACGTCCTGACTTTC
CDR3: CASSVGGYSGANVLTF

length: 16
J: TRBJ1-1
size: many
D: -
V: TRBV9
DNA: TGTGCCAGCAGCGCCTCTGTGGGAGGGGGGAAGACTGAAGCTTTCTTT
CDR3: CASSASVGGGKTEAFF

length: 10
J: TRBJ1-2
size: many
D: -
V: TRBV9
DNA: TGTGCCAGCAACCCCAACAGGTACACCTTC
CDR3: CASNPNRYTF

length: 14
J: TRBJ2-1
size: many
D: -
V: TRBV9
DNA: TGTGCCAGCAGCGTAGTCTTCCCGGCCGGTGAGCAGTTCTTC
CDR3: CASSVVFPAGEQFF

length: 16
J: TRBJ2-5
size: many
D: -
V: TRBV9
DNA: TGTGCCAGCAGCGAAAATCGCGGGGCGGTCCAAGAGACCCAGTACTTC
CDR3: CASSENRGAVQETQYF

length: 13
J: TRBJ2-7
size: many
D: TRBD1
V: TRBV9
DNA: TGTGCCAGCAGCCGACAGGGGCTCTACGAGCAGTACTTC
CDR3: CASSRQGLYEQYF

length: 17
J: TRBJ2-2
size: many
D: TRBD1
V: TRBV9
DNA: TGTGCCAGCAGCTCGGCACGTGGGACAGAGAACACCGGGGAGCTGTTTTTT
CDR3: CASSSARGTENTGELFF

length: 14
J: TRBJ2-6
size: many
D: -
V: TRBV9
DNA: TGTGCCAGCAGCGTAGGGCGCGGAACGTACGTCCTGACTTTC
CDR3: CASSVGRGTYVLTF

length: 14
J: TRBJ2-7
size: many
D: TRBD2
V: TRBV9
DNA: TGTGCCAGCAGCCCCCCGGGAGGATCCCGCGAGCAGTACTTC
CDR3: CASSPPGGSREQYF

length: 13
J: TRBJ1-6
size: many
D: -
V: TRBV9
DNA: TGTGCCAGCGGCAGGGTGGACAATTCACCCCTCCACTTT
CDR3: CASGRVDNSPLHF

length: 16
J: TRBJ2-2
size: many
D: TRBD1
V: TRBV9
DNA: TGTGCCAGCAGCGGAACCGGGACAGGGGTGACCGGGGAGCTGTTTTTT
CDR3: CASSGTGTGVTGELFF

length: 18
J: TRBJ2-1
size: many
D: -
V: TRBV9
DNA: TGTGCCAGCAGCGTAGACATCATACTAGGGGGGACCTACAATGAGCAGTTCTTC
CDR3: CASSVDIILGGTYNEQFF

length: 15
J: TRBJ2-1
size: many
D: TRBD1
V: TRBV9
DNA: TGTGCCAGCAGCCCAACCGGGACAGGATTCAATGAGCAGTTCTTC
CDR3: CASSPTGTGFNEQFF

length: 16
J: TRBJ2-2
size: many
D: -
V: TRBV9
DNA: TGTGCCAGCAGCGTAGCTCCTAGCAAACTCACCGGGGAGCTGTTTTTT
CDR3: CASSVAPSKLTGELFF

length: 16
J: TRBJ2-2
size: many
D: -
V: TRBV9
DNA: TGTGCCAGCAGCGTAGTACCCGGGATGAACACCGGGGAGCTGTTTTTT
CDR3: CASSVVPGMNTGELFF

length: 12
J: TRBJ1-1
size: many
D: -
V: TRBV9
DNA: TGTGCCAGCAGCCCAAGCGACAGGTCGGCTTTCTTT
CDR3: CASSPSDRSAFF

length: 14
J: TRBJ2-3
size: many
D: -
V: TRBV9
DNA: TGTGCCAGCAGCTCAAGGACGTTCACAGATACGCAGTATTTT
CDR3: CASSSRTFTDTQYF

length: 13
J: TRBJ1-1
size: many
D: -
V: TRBV9
DNA: TGTGCCAGCAGCGCCGGACGCATCACTGAAGCTTTCTTT
CDR3: CASSAGRITEAFF

length: 14
J: TRBJ1-1
size: many
D: -
V: TRBV9
DNA: TGTGCCAGCAGCCTCCTTTCTGGGAACACTGAAGCTTTCTTT
CDR3: CASSLLSGNTEAFF

length: 14
J: TRBJ2-2
size: many
D: -
V: TRBV9
DNA: TGTGCCAGCAGGCCGGGACATGCAAACGGGGAGCTGTTTTTT
CDR3: CASRPGHANGELFF

length: 11
J: TRBJ2-1
size: many
D: -
V: TRBV9
DNA: TGTGCCAGCAGTTCTTACAGGGAGCAGTTCTTC
CDR3: CASSSYREQFF

length: 18
J: TRBJ2-6
size: many
D: -
V: TRBV9
DNA: TGTGCCAGCAGCGCTAATCCGGGAGAGAGCTCTGGGGCCAACGTCCTGACTTTC
CDR3: CASSANPGESSGANVLTF

length: 13
J: TRBJ1-2
size: many
D: -
V: TRBV9
DNA: TGTGCCAGCAGCGTCGACAGTAACTATGGCTACACCTTC
CDR3: CASSVDSNYGYTF

length: 12
J: TRBJ2-7
size: many
D: -
V: TRBV21-1
DNA: TGTGCCAGGTCAGACAGGGCGGGGGAGCAGTACTTC
CDR3: CARSDRAGEQYF

length: 16
J: TRBJ2-2
size: many
D: TRBD2
V: TRBV9
DNA: TGTGCCAGCAATCGCGGAACTAGCGGGGCCGTCGGGGAGCTGTTTTTT
CDR3: CASNRGTSGAVGELFF

length: 17
J: TRBJ2-5
size: many
D: TRBD2
V: TRBV9
DNA: TGTGCCAGCAGCGTAGAGGTACGAGCGGGAGGAGGTGAGACCCAGTACTTC
CDR3: CASSVEVRAGGGETQYF